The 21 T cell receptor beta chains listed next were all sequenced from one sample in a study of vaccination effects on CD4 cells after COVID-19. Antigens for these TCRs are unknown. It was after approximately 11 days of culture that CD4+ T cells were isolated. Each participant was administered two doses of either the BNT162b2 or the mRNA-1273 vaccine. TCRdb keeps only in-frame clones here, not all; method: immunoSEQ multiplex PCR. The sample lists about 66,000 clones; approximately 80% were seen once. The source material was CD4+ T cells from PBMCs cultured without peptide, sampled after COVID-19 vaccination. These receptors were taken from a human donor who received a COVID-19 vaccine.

In DNA, the CDR3 is TGTGCCAGCAGCTTAGCTTGGGCAGGACCGCATGGCTACACCTTC. Translating it yields CASSLAWAGPHGYTF. The chain joins TRBV7-9 to TRBJ1-2; D call uncertain. The germline gives CDR1 SEHNR, CDR2 FQNEAQ (reference sequence). This CDR3 is built from 15 residues. V dropped 0 bases and J dropped 6 bases, with 14 bases sitting between them. Combining the CDR3 with reference TRBV7-9 and TRBJ1-2 gives the whole variable domain DTGVSQNPRHKITKRGQNVTFRCDPISEHNRLYWYRQTLGQGPEFLTYFQNEAQLEKSRLLSDRFSAERPKGSFSTLEIQRTEQGDSAMYLCASSLAWAGPHGYTFGSGTRLTVV.

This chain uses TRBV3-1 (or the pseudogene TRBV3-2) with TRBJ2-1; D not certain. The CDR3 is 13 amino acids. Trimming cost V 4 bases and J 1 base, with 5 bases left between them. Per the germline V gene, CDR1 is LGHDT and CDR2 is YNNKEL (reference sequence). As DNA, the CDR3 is TGTGCCAGCAGCCCTGCGTCCTACAATGAGCAGTTCTTC. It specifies CASSPASYNEQFF.

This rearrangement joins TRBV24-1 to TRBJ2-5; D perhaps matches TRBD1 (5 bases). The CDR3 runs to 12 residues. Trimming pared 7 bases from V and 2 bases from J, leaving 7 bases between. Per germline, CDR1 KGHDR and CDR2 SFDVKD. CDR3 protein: CATRDNQETQYF. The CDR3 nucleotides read TGTGCCACCAGGGACAATCAAGAGACCCAGTACTTC.

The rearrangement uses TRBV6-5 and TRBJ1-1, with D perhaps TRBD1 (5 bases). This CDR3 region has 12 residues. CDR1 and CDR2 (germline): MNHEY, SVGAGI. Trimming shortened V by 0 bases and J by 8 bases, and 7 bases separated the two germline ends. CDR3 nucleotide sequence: TGTGCCAGCAGTTACTCGGCAGGGGAAGCTTTCTTT. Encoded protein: CASSYSAGEAFF.

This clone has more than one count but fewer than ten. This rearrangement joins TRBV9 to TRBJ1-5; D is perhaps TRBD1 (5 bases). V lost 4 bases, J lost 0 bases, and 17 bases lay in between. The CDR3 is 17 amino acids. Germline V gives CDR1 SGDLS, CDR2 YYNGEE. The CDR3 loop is CASSPTDSLYSNQPQHF. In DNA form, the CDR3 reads TGTGCCAGCAGCCCCACAGACAGCCTCTATAGCAATCAGCCCCAGCATTTT.

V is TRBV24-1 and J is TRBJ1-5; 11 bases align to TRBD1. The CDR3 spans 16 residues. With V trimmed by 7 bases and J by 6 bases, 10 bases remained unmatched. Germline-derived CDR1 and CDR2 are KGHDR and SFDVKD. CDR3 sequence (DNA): TGTGCCACCAGCGCAAACGGACAGGGGGCGGGTCAGCCCCAGCATTTT. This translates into CATSANGQGAGQPQHF.

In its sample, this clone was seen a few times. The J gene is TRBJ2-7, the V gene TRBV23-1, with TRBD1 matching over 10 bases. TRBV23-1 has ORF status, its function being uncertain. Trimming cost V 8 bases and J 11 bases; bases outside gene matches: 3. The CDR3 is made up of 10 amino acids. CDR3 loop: CASQDRGEYV. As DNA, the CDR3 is TGCGCCAGCCAGGACAGGGGGGAGTACGTC.

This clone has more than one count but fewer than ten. CDR3 DNA sequence: TGTGCCAGCAGCCAAGACCCGACACGTCCGCAGTATTTT. Its protein product is CASSQDPTRPQYF. The chain carries TRBV4-2 and TRBJ2-3; D not resolved. The CDR3 sequence is 13 residues long. The germline V and J ends were trimmed by 0 bases and 10 bases, with 11 bases remaining between them. Looked up from germline, CDR1 is LGHNA and CDR2 is YNFKEQ.

CDR3 protein: CAISESTGYGYTF. CDR3 coding DNA: TGTGCCATCAGTGAGTCTACAGGCTATGGCTACACCTTC. The chain carries TRBV10-3 and TRBJ1-2; D possibly corresponds to TRBD1 (5 bases). Germline CDR1 and CDR2: ENHRY and SYGVKD. Trimming removed 0 bases from V and 4 bases from J, with 6 bases in between. CDR3 length equals 13 residues.

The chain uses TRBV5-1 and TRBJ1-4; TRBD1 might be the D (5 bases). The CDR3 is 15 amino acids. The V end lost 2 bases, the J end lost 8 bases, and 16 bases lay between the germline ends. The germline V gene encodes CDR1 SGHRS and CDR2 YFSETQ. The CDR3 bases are TGCGCCAGCAGCTTCTTGCGGGGGAGCGAGGAAAAACTGTTTTTT. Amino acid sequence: CASSFLRGSEEKLFF. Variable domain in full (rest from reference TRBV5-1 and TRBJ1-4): KAGVTQTPRYLIKTRGQQVTLSCSPISGHRSVSWYQQTPGQGLQFLFEYFSETQRNKGNFPGRFSGRQFSNSRSEMNVSTLELGDSALYLCASSFLRGSEEKLFFGSGTQLSVL.

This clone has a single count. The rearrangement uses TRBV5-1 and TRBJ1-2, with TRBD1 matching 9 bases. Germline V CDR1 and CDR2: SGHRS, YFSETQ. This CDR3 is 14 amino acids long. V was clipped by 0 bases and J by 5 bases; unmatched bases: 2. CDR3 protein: CASSLAGTGYGYTF. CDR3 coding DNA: TGCGCCAGCAGCTTGGCCGGGACAGGGTATGGCTACACCTTC.

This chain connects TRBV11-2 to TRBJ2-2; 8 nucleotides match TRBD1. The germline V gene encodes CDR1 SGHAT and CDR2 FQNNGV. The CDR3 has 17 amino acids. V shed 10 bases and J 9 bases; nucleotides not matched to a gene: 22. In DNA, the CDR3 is TGTGCCACCTCAGCAACCCTAACAGGGGGGATGTCGAGGGAGCTGTTTTTT. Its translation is CATSATLTGGMSRELFF.

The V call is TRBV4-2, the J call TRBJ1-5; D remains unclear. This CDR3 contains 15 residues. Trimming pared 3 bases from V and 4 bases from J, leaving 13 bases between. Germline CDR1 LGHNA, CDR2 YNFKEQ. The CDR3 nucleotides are TGTGCCAGCAGCCAGGGCGGAGGGCTTAATCAGCCCCAGCATTTT. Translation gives CASSQGGGLNQPQHF.

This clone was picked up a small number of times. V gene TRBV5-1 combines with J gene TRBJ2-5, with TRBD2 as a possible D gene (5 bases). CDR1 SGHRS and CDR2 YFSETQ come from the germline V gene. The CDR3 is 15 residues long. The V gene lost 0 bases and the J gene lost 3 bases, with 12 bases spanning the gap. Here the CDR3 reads CASSLGPGSKETQYF. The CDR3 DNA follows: TGCGCCAGCAGCTTGGGACCGGGATCAAAAGAGACCCAGTACTTC.

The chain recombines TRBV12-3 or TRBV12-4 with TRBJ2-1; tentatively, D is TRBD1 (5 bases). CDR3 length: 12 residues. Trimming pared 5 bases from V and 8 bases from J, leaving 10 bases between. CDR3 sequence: CASSRRRDEQFF. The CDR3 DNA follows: TGTGCCAGCAGTCGCCGCAGGGATGAGCAGTTCTTC.

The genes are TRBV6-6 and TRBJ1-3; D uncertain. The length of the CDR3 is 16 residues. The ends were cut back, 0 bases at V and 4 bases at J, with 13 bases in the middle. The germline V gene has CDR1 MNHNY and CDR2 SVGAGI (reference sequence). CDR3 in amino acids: CASSYSRTPTGNTIYF. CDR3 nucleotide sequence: TGTGCCAGCAGTTACTCCCGAACCCCCACAGGAAACACCATATATTTT.

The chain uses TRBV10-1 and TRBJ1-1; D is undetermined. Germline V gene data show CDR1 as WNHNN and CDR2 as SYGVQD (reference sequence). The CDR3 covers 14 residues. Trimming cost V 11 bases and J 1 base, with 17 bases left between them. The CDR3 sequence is CARLADGENTEAFF. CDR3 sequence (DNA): TGCGCCCGCCTCGCGGATGGGGAGAACACTGAAGCTTTCTTT.

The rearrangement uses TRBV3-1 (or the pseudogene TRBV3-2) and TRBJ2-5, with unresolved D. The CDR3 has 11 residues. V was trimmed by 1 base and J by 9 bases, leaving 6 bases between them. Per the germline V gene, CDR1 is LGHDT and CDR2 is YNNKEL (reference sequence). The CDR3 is CASSQALSQYF. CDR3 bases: TGTGCCAGCAGCCAAGCCCTCTCCCAGTACTTC.

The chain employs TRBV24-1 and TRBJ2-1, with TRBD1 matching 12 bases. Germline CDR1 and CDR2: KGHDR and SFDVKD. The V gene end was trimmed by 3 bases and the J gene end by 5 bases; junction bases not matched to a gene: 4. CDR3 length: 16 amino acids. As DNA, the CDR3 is TGTGCCACCAGTGATCCCGGGACAGGGGGCAACAATGAGCAGTTCTTC. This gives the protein CATSDPGTGGNNEQFF.

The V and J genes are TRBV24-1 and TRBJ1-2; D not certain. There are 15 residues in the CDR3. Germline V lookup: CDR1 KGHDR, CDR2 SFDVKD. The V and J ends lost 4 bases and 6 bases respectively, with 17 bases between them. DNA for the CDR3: TGTGCCACCAGTGACTCCATGGCAGGTGTCGATGGCTACACCTTC. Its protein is CATSDSMAGVDGYTF.

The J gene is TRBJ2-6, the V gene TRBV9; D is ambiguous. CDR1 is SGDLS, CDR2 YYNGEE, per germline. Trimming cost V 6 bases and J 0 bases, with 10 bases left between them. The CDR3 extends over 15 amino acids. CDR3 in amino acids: CASTPSVSGANVLTF. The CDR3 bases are TGTGCCAGCACGCCGTCGGTCTCTGGGGCCAACGTCCTGACTTTC. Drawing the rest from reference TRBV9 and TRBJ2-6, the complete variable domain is DSGVTQTPKHLITATGQRVTLRCSPRSGDLSVYWYQQSLDQGLQFLIQYYNGEERAKGNILERFSAQQFPDLHSELNLSSLELGDSALYFCASTPSVSGANVLTFGAGSRLTVL.